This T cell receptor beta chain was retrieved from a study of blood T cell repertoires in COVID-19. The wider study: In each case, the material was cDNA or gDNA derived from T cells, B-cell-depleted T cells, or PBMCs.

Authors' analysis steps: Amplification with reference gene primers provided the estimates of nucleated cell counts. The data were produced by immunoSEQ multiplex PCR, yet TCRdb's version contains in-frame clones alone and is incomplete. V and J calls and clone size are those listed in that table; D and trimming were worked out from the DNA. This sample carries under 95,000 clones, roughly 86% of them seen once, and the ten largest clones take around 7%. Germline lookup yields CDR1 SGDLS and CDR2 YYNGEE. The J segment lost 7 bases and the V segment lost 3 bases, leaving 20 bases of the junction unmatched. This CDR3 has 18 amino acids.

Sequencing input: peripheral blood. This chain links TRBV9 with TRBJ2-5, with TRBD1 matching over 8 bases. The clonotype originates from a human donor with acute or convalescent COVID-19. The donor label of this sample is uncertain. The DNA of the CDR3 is TGTGCCAGCAGCGGCGACAGGGGATGGGGTCAACGGCCAGGGACCCAGTACTTC. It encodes CASSGDRGWGQRPGTQYF.